The 24 T cell receptor beta chains below were found in one sample sequenced in a study of blood T cell repertoires in COVID-19. Method: immunoSEQ multiplex PCR; TCRdb's copy keeps in-frame clones and lacks some. The sample contains fewer than 300,000 clones, approximately 92% of which appear only once. Sequencing used peripheral blood. The receptors were gathered from a person aged 18 to 35 with COVID-19, enrolled during active disease.

This clone was recorded once. CDR3 DNA sequence: TGTGCCAGCAGCCGCAAAGGCGGCTCTGGAAACACCATATATTTT. This encodes CASSRKGGSGNTIYF. The genes are TRBV7-9 and TRBJ1-3; D is uncertain. The germline V gene encodes CDR1 SEHNR and CDR2 FQNEAQ (reference sequence). The V end was cut by 5 bases, the J end by 0 bases, with 11 bases between. This CDR3 comprises 15 residues. The complete variable domain, with remaining parts taken from reference TRBV7-9 and TRBJ1-3, reads DTGVSQNPRHKITKRGQNVTFRCDPISEHNRLYWYRQTLGQGPEFLTYFQNEAQLEKSRLLSDRFSAERPKGSFSTLEIQRTEQGDSAMYLCASSRKGGSGNTIYFGEGSWLTVV.

V usage is TRBV2 and J usage is TRBJ1-1, with D tentatively TRBD1 (6 bases). The germline gives CDR1 SNHLY, CDR2 FYNNEI. The CDR3 covers 12 residues. V was shortened by 3 bases and J by 10 bases, with 12 bases between the two germline ends. The CDR3 DNA reads TGTGCCAGCAGTGAGGACAGCTCGGTAGCTTTCTTT. This translates into CASSEDSSVAFF.

The J gene is TRBJ2-5, the V gene TRBV7-9; D call uncertain. V was shortened by 1 base and J by 0 bases, with 21 bases between the two germline ends. The CDR3 has 19 amino acids. Germline V gene lookup returns CDR1 SEHNR and CDR2 FQNEAQ (reference sequence). CDR3 bases: TGTGCCAGCAGCTTAGAGCCCCGGCTAGTAGGCTCGTACCAAGAGACCCAGTACTTC. Amino acid sequence: CASSLEPRLVGSYQETQYF.

The CDR3 here is CASKGQGSQPQHF. The DNA of the CDR3 is TGTGCCAGTAAGGGGCAGGGGAGTCAGCCCCAGCATTTT. The chain is built from TRBV19 and TRBJ1-5, with D possibly being TRBD1 (6 bases). From germline, CDR1 is LNHDA and CDR2 SQIVND (reference sequence). Trimming left V 7 bases short and J 6 bases short, with 13 bases between. The CDR3 covers 13 residues.

This sequence joins TRBV3-1 (or the pseudogene TRBV3-2) and TRBJ2-1; 7 bases line up with TRBD2. Germline CDR1 is LGHDT and CDR2 is YNNKEL (reference sequence). The length of the CDR3 is 15 residues. V trimming: 2 bases; J trimming: 8 bases; junction bases outside the gene matches: 9. The CDR3 DNA sequence: TGTGCCAGCAGCCAATTCTCAGCGGGAAGCGATGAGCAGTTCTTC. It translates to CASSQFSAGSDEQFF.

The chain uses TRBV27 and TRBJ2-7, with D maybe TRBD2 (7 bases). The ends were cut back, 7 bases at V and 8 bases at J, with 12 bases in the middle. CDR1 and CDR2 from the germline V gene are MNHEY and SMNVEV (reference sequence). The CDR3 covers 11 residues. CDR3 in amino acids: CASTFGGQQYF. In DNA, the CDR3 is TGTGCCAGCACTTTCGGGGGGCAGCAGTACTTC.

The chain employs TRBV3-1 (or the pseudogene TRBV3-2) and TRBJ2-7, with D perhaps TRBD1 (6 bases). Germline assignment: CDR1 LGHDT and CDR2 YNNKEL (reference sequence). The CDR3 is 14 amino acids. V gave up 4 bases and J gave up 2 bases, with 12 bases separating them. This CDR3 is CASSPGHLTYEQYF. The CDR3 nucleotides read TGTGCCAGCAGCCCGGGACACCTCACCTACGAGCAGTACTTC.

The genes are TRBV29-1 and TRBJ1-1; 10 bases align to TRBD1. Germline V gives CDR1 SQVTM, CDR2 ANQGSEA. The CDR3 sequence is 14 residues long. Trimming took 5 bases from V and 1 from J; bases not matched to a gene: 4. CDR3 residues: CSVRRQGANTEAFF. The CDR3, as DNA: TGCAGCGTTCGACGACAGGGGGCGAACACTGAAGCTTTCTTT.

The chain is built from TRBV7-9 and TRBJ2-2, with D maybe TRBD2 (5 bases). This CDR3 has 16 amino acids. Trimming pared 4 bases from V and 0 bases from J, leaving 12 bases between. Germline V lookup: CDR1 SEHNR, CDR2 FQNEAQ (reference sequence). The CDR3 protein is CASSSSAASNTGELFF. As DNA, the CDR3 is TGTGCCAGCAGCTCTTCAGCGGCCTCGAACACCGGGGAGCTGTTTTTT.

This clone appeared a single time. The J gene is TRBJ1-5, the V gene TRBV4-1; D might be TRBD1 (6 bases). V was trimmed by 4 bases and J by 0 bases, leaving 19 bases between them. This CDR3 has 18 residues. Germline loops: CDR1 MGHRA, CDR2 YSYEKL. The DNA for the CDR3 is TGCGCCAGCAGCCTAAAATTTATACAGGGAGTTAGCAATCAGCCCCAGCATTTT. It specifies CASSLKFIQGVSNQPQHF.

The rearrangement uses TRBV2 and TRBJ2-3, with 9 bases matching TRBD1. CDR3 length: 15 amino acids. The V and J ends lost 9 bases and 2 bases, in that order; junction bases with no gene match: 9. CDR1 and CDR2 from the germline V gene are SNHLY and FYNNEI. The CDR3 DNA sequence: TGTGCCAGTAGGGACAGGGAGGGTTCCACAGATACGCAGTATTTT. This translates into CASRDREGSTDTQYF.

The rearrangement uses TRBV18 and TRBJ2-3; D is possibly TRBD1 (6 bases). The CDR3 has 16 residues. The germline V gene has CDR1 KGHSH and CDR2 LQKENI. Between the trimmed V and J ends, which lost 3 bases and 2 bases, there was a span of 15 bases. The CDR3 here is CASSPQTGADTDTQYF. DNA of the CDR3: TGTGCCAGCTCACCGCAGACAGGAGCCGACACAGATACGCAGTATTTT.

This clone was observed a handful of times. The chain uses TRBV24-1 and TRBJ1-2; TRBD1 matches 9 bases. Germline lookup yields CDR1 KGHDR and CDR2 SFDVKD. The CDR3 is 12 residues long. The V and J ends lost 7 bases and 8 bases, in that order; junction bases with no gene match: 4. CDR3 DNA sequence: TGTGCCACCAGCACAGGGGGCCTCGGCTACACCTTC. This translates into CATSTGGLGYTF.

The chain is built from TRBV19 and TRBJ1-2; the match to TRBD1 covers 10 bases. Losses at the gene ends were 4 bases for V and 7 bases for J; bases not matched to a gene: 3. Germline V gives CDR1 LNHDA, CDR2 SQIVND (reference sequence). The CDR3 sequence is 13 residues long. CDR3 in DNA: TGTGCCAGTAGTACTGGGACAGGGGTTGGCTACACCTTC. Translation: CASSTGTGVGYTF. The full variable domain, in which reference TRBV19 and TRBJ1-2 provide the parts outside the CDR3, is DGGITQSPKYLFRKEGQNVTLSCEQNLNHDAMYWYRQDPGQGLRLIYYSQIVNDFQKGDIAEGYSVSREKKESFPLTVTSAQKNPTAFYLCASSTGTGVGYTFGSGTRLTVV.

The V and J genes are TRBV5-4 and TRBJ2-7, with TRBD1 matching over 10 bases. The germline V gene encodes CDR1 SGHNT and CDR2 YYREEE (reference sequence). The J segment lost 1 base and the V segment lost 0 bases, leaving 7 bases of the junction unmatched. There are 17 residues in the CDR3. In DNA, the CDR3 is TGTGCCAGCAGCTTGGGGCCTGGACAGGGGGGTTCCTACGAGCAGTACTTC. Encoded protein: CASSLGPGQGGSYEQYF.

The rearrangement joins TRBV10-3 to TRBJ1-2, with TRBD1 as a possible D gene (5 bases). V was pared by 5 bases and J by 3 bases, with 19 bases between. The CDR3 consists of 16 residues. Germline assignment: CDR1 ENHRY and CDR2 SYGVKD. The CDR3 nucleotides are TGTGCCATCAGTTCCACGGGGACTCCCCAGGACTATGGCTACACCTTC. Its protein product is CAISSTGTPQDYGYTF.

In the case of this clone: At one end the junction does not follow the germline gene, possibly because of a read error. The J gene is TRBJ2-3, the V gene TRBV7-2; TRBD1 is a possible D gene (5 bases). Per the germline V gene, CDR1 is SGHTA and CDR2 is FQGNSA. This CDR3 spans 15 amino acids. The DNA of the CDR3 is TGTGCCAGCAGCTTTGAGACCCTTCGCACAGGTACGCAGTATTTT. It encodes CASSFETLRTGTQYF.

The chain combines TRBV3-1 (or the pseudogene TRBV3-2) with TRBJ2-3; possibly TRBD2 for D (6 bases). V lost 6 bases and J lost 2, with 12 bases in between. There are 14 residues in the CDR3. Germline-derived CDR1 and CDR2 are LGHDT and YNNKEL (reference sequence). CDR3 DNA sequence: TGTGCCAGCAGACTTAGCGGCTACACAGATACGCAGTATTTT. This codes for CASRLSGYTDTQYF.

The chain links TRBV19 to TRBJ2-7, with 7 bases matching TRBD2. The ends lost 6 bases at V and 0 bases at J; junction bases unmatched: 2. The CDR3 consists of 13 residues. Germline V gives CDR1 LNHDA, CDR2 SQIVND (reference sequence). CDR3 nucleotides: TGTGCCAGTAGCGGCGGGAGCTCCTACGAGCAGTACTTC. Encoded protein: CASSGGSSYEQYF.

This CDR3 reads CASSPQGKAYNEQFF. The CDR3 nucleotides read TGTGCCAGCAGCCCTCAGGGGAAGGCCTACAATGAGCAGTTCTTC. The rearrangement links TRBV7-9 to TRBJ2-1; perhaps TRBD1 as D (6 bases). V was trimmed by 5 bases and J by 2 bases, leaving 13 bases between them. From germline, CDR1 is SEHNR and CDR2 FQNEAQ (reference sequence). The CDR3 totals 15 residues.

This clone was detected only a few times. The chain employs TRBV6-1 and TRBJ2-3; TRBD2 agrees at 7 bases. This CDR3 contains 16 residues. Germline V gene lookup returns CDR1 MNHNS and CDR2 SASEGT. V gave up 2 bases and J gave up 2 bases; unmatched junction bases: 7. Here the CDR3 DNA reads TGTGCCAGCAGTGAATTGGGGGAGGGCCCCACAGATACGCAGTATTTT. Amino acids: CASSELGEGPTDTQYF.

The chain joins TRBV27 to TRBJ2-2; TRBD2 might be the D (6 bases). This CDR3 has 13 residues. V lost 5 bases and J 6 bases, leaving 10 bases between the germline ends. Germline CDR1 and CDR2: MNHEY and SMNVEV (reference sequence). CDR3 protein: CASSPWGAGELFF. CDR3 nucleotide sequence: TGTGCCAGCAGTCCTTGGGGGGCCGGGGAGCTGTTTTTT.

The chain carries TRBV9 and TRBJ2-2; no firm D call. The CDR3 sequence is 15 residues long. V was clipped by 0 bases and J by 3 bases, with 9 bases between them. Germline CDR1 reads SGDLS; CDR2 reads YYNGEE. As DNA, the CDR3 is TGTGCCAGCAGCGTAGGTAATTCGGACACCGGGGAGCTGTTTTTT. Protein product: CASSVGNSDTGELFF.

CDR3 nucleotide sequence: TGTGCCAGCAGTCCCCTCGCGTTGCAAGAGACCCAGTACTTC. It translates to CASSPLALQETQYF. The chain is built from TRBV6-6 and TRBJ2-5; D unresolved. Germline CDR1 MNHNY, CDR2 SVGAGI (reference sequence). The CDR3 is 14 amino acids. V lost 5 bases and J 2 bases, leaving 12 bases between the germline ends.